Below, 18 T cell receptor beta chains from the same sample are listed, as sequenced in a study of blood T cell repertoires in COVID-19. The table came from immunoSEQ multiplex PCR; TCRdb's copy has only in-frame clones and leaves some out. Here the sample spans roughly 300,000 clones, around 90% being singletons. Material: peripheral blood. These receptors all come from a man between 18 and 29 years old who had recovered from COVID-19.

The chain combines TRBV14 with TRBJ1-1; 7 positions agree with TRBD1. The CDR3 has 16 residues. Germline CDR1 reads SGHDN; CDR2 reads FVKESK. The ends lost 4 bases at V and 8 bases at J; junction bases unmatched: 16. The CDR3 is CASSRRTGLTHVEAFF. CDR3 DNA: TGTGCCAGCAGCCGCCGGACAGGACTGACGCACGTAGAAGCTTTCTTT.

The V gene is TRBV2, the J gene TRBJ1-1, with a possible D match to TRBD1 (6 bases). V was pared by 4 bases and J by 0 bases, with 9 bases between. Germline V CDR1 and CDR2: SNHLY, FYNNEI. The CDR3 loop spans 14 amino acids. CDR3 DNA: TGTGCCAGCAGTGTACAGGGACTGAACACTGAAGCTTTCTTT. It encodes CASSVQGLNTEAFF.

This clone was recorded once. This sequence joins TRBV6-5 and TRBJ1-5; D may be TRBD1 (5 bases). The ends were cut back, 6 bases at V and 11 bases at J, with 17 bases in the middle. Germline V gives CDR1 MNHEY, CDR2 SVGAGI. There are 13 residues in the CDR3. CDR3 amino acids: CASRMTVLAAQHF. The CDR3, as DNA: TGTGCCAGCAGGATGACAGTTCTTGCGGCCCAGCATTTT.

This CDR3 is CSVESTREPDTQYF. The DNA for the CDR3 is TGCAGCGTTGAATCGACCCGGGAACCAGATACGCAGTATTTT. This chain connects TRBV29-1 to TRBJ2-3; weak D call: TRBD2 (5 bases). Germline V lookup: CDR1 SQVTM, CDR2 ANQGSEA. The length of the CDR3 is 14 residues. V was trimmed by 2 bases and J by 4 bases, leaving 13 bases between them.

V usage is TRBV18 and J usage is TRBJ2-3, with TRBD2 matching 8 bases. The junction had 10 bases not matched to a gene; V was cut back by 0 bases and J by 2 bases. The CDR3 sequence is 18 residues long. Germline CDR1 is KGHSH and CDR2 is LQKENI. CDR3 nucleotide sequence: TGTGCCAGCTCACCACCTTTCGGGCGGGAGGCCATCACAGATACGCAGTATTTT. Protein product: CASSPPFGREAITDTQYF.

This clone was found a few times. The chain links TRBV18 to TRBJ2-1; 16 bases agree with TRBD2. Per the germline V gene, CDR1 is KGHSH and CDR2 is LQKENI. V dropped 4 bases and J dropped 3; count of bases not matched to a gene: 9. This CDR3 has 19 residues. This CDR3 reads CASSRTGTSGGAGYNEQFF. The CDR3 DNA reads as TGTGCCAGCTCACGAACCGGGACTAGCGGGGGGGCCGGCTACAATGAGCAGTTCTTC. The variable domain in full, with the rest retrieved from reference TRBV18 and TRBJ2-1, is NAGVMQNPRHLVRRRGQEARLRCSPMKGHSHVYWYRQLPEEGLKFMVYLQKENIIDESGMPKERFSAEFPKEGPSILRIQQVVRGDSAAYFCASSRTGTSGGAGYNEQFFGPGTRLTVL.

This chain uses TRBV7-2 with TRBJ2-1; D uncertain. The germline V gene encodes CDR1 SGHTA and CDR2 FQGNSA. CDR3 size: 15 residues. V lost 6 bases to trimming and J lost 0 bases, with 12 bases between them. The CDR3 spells CASSSSSSSYNEQFF. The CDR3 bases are TGTGCCAGCAGTTCTTCATCGAGCTCCTACAATGAGCAGTTCTTC. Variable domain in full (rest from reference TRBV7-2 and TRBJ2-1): GAGVSQSPSNKVTEKGKDVELRCDPISGHTALYWYRQSLGQGLEFLIYFQGNSAPDKSGLPSDRFSAERTGGSVSTLTIQRTQQEDSAVYLCASSSSSSSYNEQFFGPGTRLTVL.

CDR3 protein: CASSPFARAQETQYF. CDR3 nucleotides: TGTGCCAGTAGTCCCTTCGCCAGGGCTCAAGAGACCCAGTACTTC. The chain employs TRBV19 and TRBJ2-5, with D maybe TRBD1 (5 bases). The germline V gene encodes CDR1 LNHDA and CDR2 SQIVND (reference sequence). This CDR3 comprises 15 residues. The V and J ends lost 5 bases and 2 bases respectively, with 15 bases between them.

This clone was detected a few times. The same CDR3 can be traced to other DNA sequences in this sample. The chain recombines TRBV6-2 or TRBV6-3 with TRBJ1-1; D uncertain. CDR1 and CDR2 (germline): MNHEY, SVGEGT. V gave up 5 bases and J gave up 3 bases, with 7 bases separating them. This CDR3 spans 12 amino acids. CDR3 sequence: CASSLRDTEAFF. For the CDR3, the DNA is TGTGCCAGCAGTCTACGGGACACTGAAGCTTTCTTT.

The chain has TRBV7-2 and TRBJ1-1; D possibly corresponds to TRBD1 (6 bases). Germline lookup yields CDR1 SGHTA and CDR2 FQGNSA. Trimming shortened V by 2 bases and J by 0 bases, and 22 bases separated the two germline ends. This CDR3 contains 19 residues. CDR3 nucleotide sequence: TGTGCCAGCAGCTTACGCGTTTCGGTCAGGGGAACATTGAACACTGAAGCTTTCTTT. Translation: CASSLRVSVRGTLNTEAFF.

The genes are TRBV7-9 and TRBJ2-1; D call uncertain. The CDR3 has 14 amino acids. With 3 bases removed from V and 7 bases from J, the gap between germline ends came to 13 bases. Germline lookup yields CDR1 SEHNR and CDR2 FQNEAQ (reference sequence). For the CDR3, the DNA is TGTGCCAGCAGCTTGCAGGTTCAAGAGAATGAGCAGTTCTTC. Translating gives CASSLQVQENEQFF.

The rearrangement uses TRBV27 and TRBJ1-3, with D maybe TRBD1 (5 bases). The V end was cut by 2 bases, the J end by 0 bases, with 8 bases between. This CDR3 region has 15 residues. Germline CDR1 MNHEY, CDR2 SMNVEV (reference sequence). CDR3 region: CASSLRGTSGNTIYF. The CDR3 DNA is TGTGCCAGCAGTTTACGGGGGACCTCTGGAAACACCATATATTTT.

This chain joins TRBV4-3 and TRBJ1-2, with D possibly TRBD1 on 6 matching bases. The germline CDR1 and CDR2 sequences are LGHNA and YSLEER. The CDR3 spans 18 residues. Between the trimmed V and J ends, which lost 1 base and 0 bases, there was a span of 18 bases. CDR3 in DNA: TGCGCCAGCAGCCAAGTAATGAACAGGGCTGATGCTAACTATGGCTACACCTTC. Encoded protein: CASSQVMNRADANYGYTF.

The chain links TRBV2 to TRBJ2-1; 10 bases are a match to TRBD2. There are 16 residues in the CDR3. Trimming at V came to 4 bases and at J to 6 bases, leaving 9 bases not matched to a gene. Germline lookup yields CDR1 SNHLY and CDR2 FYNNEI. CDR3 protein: CASSVLTSGIINEQFF. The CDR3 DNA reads TGTGCCAGCAGTGTCCTTACTAGCGGGATTATCAATGAGCAGTTCTTC. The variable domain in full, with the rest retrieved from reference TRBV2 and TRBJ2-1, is EPEVTQTPSHQVTQMGQEVILRCVPISNHLYFYWYRQILGQKVEFLVSFYNNEISEKSEIFDDQFSVERPDGSNFTLKIRSTKLEDSAMYFCASSVLTSGIINEQFFGPGTRLTVL.

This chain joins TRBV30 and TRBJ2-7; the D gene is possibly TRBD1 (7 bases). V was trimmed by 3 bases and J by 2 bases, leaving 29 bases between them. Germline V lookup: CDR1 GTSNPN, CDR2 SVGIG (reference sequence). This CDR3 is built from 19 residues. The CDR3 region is CAWRRRGLGLPGMAYEQYF. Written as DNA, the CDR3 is TGTGCCTGGAGACGGAGGGGGCTTGGACTCCCCGGCATGGCCTACGAGCAGTACTTC. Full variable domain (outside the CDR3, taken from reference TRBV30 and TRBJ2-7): SQTIHQWPATLVQPVGSPLSLECTVEGTSNPNLYWYRQAAGRGLQLLFYSVGIGQISSEVPQNLSASRPQDRQFILSSKKLLLSDSGFYLCAWRRRGLGLPGMAYEQYFGPGTRLTVT.

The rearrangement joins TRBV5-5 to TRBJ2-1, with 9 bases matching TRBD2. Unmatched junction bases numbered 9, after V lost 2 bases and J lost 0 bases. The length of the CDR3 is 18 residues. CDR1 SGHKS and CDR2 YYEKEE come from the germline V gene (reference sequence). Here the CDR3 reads CASSFVSGAGGSYNEQFF. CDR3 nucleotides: TGTGCCAGCAGCTTTGTTTCAGGAGCGGGAGGCTCCTACAATGAGCAGTTCTTC.

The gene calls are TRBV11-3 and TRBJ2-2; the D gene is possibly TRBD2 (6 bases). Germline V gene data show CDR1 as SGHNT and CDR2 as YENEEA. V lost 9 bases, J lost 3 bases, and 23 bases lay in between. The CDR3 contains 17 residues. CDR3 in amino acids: CARTDYSGDWHTGELFF. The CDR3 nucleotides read TGTGCCAGGACGGACTACTCGGGAGATTGGCACACCGGGGAGCTGTTTTTT.

The CDR3 DNA reads as TGTGCCAGCAGCTTCTGGGGGCAGATCTACGAGCAGTACTTC. Its translation: CASSFWGQIYEQYF. This chain uses TRBV7-9 with TRBJ2-7, with a tentative D call TRBD1 (6 bases). Germline CDR1 SEHNR, CDR2 FQNEAQ (reference sequence). Trimming shortened V by 3 bases and J by 3 bases, and 12 bases separated the two germline ends. The CDR3 length is 14 residues.